Each of the 25 T cell receptor beta chains below was sequenced from the same sample in a study of cytomegalovirus exposure and HLA in healthy donors. Only in-frame clones appear in the TCRdb table, and some are missing; sequencing was by immunoSEQ multiplex PCR. The repertoire has approximately 260,000 clones, around 87% of them found once; the top ten carry around 1.2%. Sequenced: PBMCs. The receptors were sampled from a woman in her thirties in good health and CMV-seropositive.

The chain carries TRBV28 and TRBJ2-7; 12 bases are a match to TRBD2. The CDR3 is made up of 16 amino acids. Losses at the gene ends were 6 bases for V and 5 bases for J; bases not matched to a gene: 11. The V gene's germline CDR1 is MDHEN and CDR2 SYDVKM. CDR3: CASRGLAGRPKNEQYF. DNA of the CDR3: TGTGCCAGCAGAGGACTAGCGGGGAGGCCGAAAAACGAGCAGTACTTC.

The chain joins TRBV4-1 to TRBJ2-1, with 13 nucleotides matching TRBD2. The germline V gene has CDR1 MGHRA and CDR2 YSYEKL. This CDR3 region has 17 residues. V shed 3 bases, J shed 7 bases, and the junction held 9 bases outside the gene matches. CDR3 DNA: TGCGCCAGCAGCCAGACCTTACTAGCGGGAGGGCTTAATGAGCAGTTCTTC. Protein product: CASSQTLLAGGLNEQFF.

The chain carries TRBV5-6 and TRBJ2-1; TRBD2 is a possible D gene (6 bases). This CDR3 has 14 residues. Trimming took off 1 base at V and 7 bases at J, with 12 bases between the two ends. Germline V CDR1 and CDR2: SGHDT, YYEEEE. In nucleotides, the CDR3 is TGTGCCAGCAGCTTGAGGGCGACTAGTAATGAGCAGTTCTTC. Its protein is CASSLRATSNEQFF.

The chain combines TRBV21-1 with TRBJ2-7; the tabulated D call, TRBD1, remains unverified against the DNA. TRBV21-1 is an annotated pseudogene. The CDR3 length is 15 residues. The CDR3 nucleotides read TGTGCCGGAGGGGAGTCCGGGACAGGGATGAACGAGCAGTACTTC. Residues: CAGGESGTGMNEQYF.

This chain uses TRBV29-1 with TRBJ2-7; 10 bases are shared with TRBD2. CDR1 and CDR2 (germline): SQVTM, ANQGSEA. The length of the CDR3 is 15 residues. Losses at the gene ends were 2 bases for V and 0 bases for J; bases not matched to a gene: 4. This CDR3 reads CSVESASGSSYEQYF. CDR3 bases: TGCAGCGTTGAATCTGCTAGCGGGAGCTCCTACGAGCAGTACTTC.

The chain carries TRBV27 and TRBJ1-1, with D tentatively TRBD1 (6 bases). V gave up 6 bases and J gave up 4 bases, with 9 bases separating them. CDR1 and CDR2 (germline): MNHEY, SMNVEV (reference sequence). The CDR3 totals 12 residues. CDR3 bases: TGTGCCAGCAGAGGGGGTGCCACTGAAGCTTTCTTT. Its protein is CASRGGATEAFF.

The V and J genes are TRBV30 and TRBJ2-2, with TRBD2 matching over 11 bases. Germline values: CDR1 GTSNPN, CDR2 SVGIG (reference sequence). Unmatched junction bases numbered 16, after V lost 3 bases and J lost 7 bases. This CDR3 is built from 18 residues. CDR3 in DNA: TGTGCCTGGAGCCTCGCCGGTACACTAGCGGGAGAAGACGGGGAGCTGTTTTTT. Translating it yields CAWSLAGTLAGEDGELFF.

The chain couples TRBV11-2 to TRBJ1-1; D unresolved. The CDR3 runs to 12 residues. V lost 5 bases, J lost 5 bases, and 9 bases lay in between. The germline V gene encodes CDR1 SGHAT and CDR2 FQNNGV. The CDR3 DNA is TGTGCCAGCAGCCCCCCCAGGACTGAAGCTTTCTTT. Amino acid sequence: CASSPPRTEAFF. The variable domain in full, with the rest retrieved from reference TRBV11-2 and TRBJ1-1, is EAGVAQSPRYKIIEKRQSVAFWCNPISGHATLYWYQQILGQGPKLLIQFQNNGVVDDSQLPKDRFSAERLKGVDSTLKIQPAKLEDSAVYLCASSPPRTEAFFGQGTRLTVV.

Here the CDR3 reads CASSVAAEGKRYNEQFF. The CDR3 DNA sequence: TGTGCCAGCAGCGTAGCTGCGGAGGGAAAGCGCTACAATGAGCAGTTCTTC. The chain employs TRBV9 and TRBJ2-1, with D possibly TRBD2 on 6 matching bases. Germline values: CDR1 SGDLS, CDR2 YYNGEE. V lost 0 bases and J 3 bases, leaving 16 bases between the germline ends. The CDR3 runs to 17 residues.

The chain couples TRBV28 to TRBJ1-5, with TRBD1 identical over 8 bases. CDR1 is MDHEN and CDR2 is SYDVKM in the germline V gene. V was clipped by 4 bases and J by 3 bases; unmatched bases: 14. The length of the CDR3 is 18 residues. The CDR3 loop is CASSSNLRAGGLNQPQHF. The CDR3 DNA follows: TGTGCCAGCAGTTCCAATTTGAGGGCAGGGGGCCTCAATCAGCCCCAGCATTTT. The full variable domain, with the rest looked up from reference TRBV28 and TRBJ1-5, is DVKVTQSSRYLVKRTGEKVFLECVQDMDHENMFWYRQDPGLGLRLIYFSYDVKMKEKGDIPEGYSVSREKKERFSLILESASTNQTSMYLCASSSNLRAGGLNQPQHFGDGTRLSIL.

This chain uses TRBV28 with TRBJ2-7, with 10 bases that match TRBD2. The CDR3 is made up of 17 amino acids. V shed 3 bases, J shed 2 bases, and the junction held 10 bases outside the gene matches. Germline CDR1 MDHEN, CDR2 SYDVKM. The CDR3 sequence is CASSLGLAGVGTYEQYF. The CDR3 nucleotides are TGTGCCAGCAGTTTGGGGCTAGCGGGAGTAGGGACCTACGAGCAGTACTTC.

J is TRBJ1-1 and V is TRBV5-1; a possible D gene is TRBD1 (5 bases). The CDR3 spans 13 residues. V gave up 1 base and J gave up 7 bases, with 11 bases separating them. The germline V gene encodes CDR1 SGHRS and CDR2 YFSETQ. The CDR3 loop reads CASSLRGGSEAFF. CDR3 coding DNA: TGCGCCAGCAGCTTGAGGGGAGGAAGTGAAGCTTTCTTT.

The CDR3 DNA is TGTGCCAGCACCCCAGGGGCCACAGATACGCAGTATTTT. Translation: CASTPGATDTQYF. V gene TRBV4-2 combines with J gene TRBJ2-3; perhaps TRBD1 as D (6 bases). The germline V gene encodes CDR1 LGHNA and CDR2 YNFKEQ. Trimming cost V 7 bases and J 2 bases, with 10 bases left between them. The CDR3 runs 13 residues.

The chain carries TRBV5-1 and TRBJ2-3; 8 nucleotides align to TRBD1. The CDR3 has 14 amino acids. With 1 base clipped from V and 6 bases from J, the junction kept 4 bases outside the gene matches. From germline, CDR1 is SGHRS and CDR2 YFSETQ. The CDR3 is CASSLNQGADTQYF. The CDR3 DNA reads as TGCGCCAGCAGCTTGAATCAGGGGGCGGATACGCAGTATTTT. The variable domain in full, completed from reference TRBV5-1 and TRBJ2-3, reads KAGVTQTPRYLIKTRGQQVTLSCSPISGHRSVSWYQQTPGQGLQFLFEYFSETQRNKGNFPGRFSGRQFSNSRSEMNVSTLELGDSALYLCASSLNQGADTQYFGPGTRLTVL.

There are many counts of this clone. The chain joins TRBV19 to TRBJ2-7; 14 positions agree with TRBD2. The CDR3 is 19 residues long. Germline V gene lookup returns CDR1 LNHDA and CDR2 SQIVND (reference sequence). Trimming cost V 7 bases and J 6 bases; bases outside gene matches: 20. CDR3 DNA sequence: TGTGCCAGTACCTTTTTCTCGACTAGCGGGAGGGGGACAAGTACCGAGCAGTACTTC. Protein sequence: CASTFFSTSGRGTSTEQYF.

The gene calls are TRBV19 and TRBJ1-2; 7 positions match TRBD1. CDR1 is LNHDA, CDR2 SQIVND, per germline (reference sequence). V was pared by 6 bases and J by 2 bases, with 3 bases of the junction left unmatched. This CDR3 comprises 13 residues. The CDR3 DNA reads as TGTGCCAGTAGCCGGGGACAGAACTATGGCTACACCTTC. Translating gives CASSRGQNYGYTF.

V gene TRBV27 combines with J gene TRBJ2-3; tentatively, D is TRBD2 (6 bases). The V gene lost 5 bases and the J gene lost 4 bases, with 10 bases spanning the gap. CDR3 length: 13 amino acids. Germline CDR1 is MNHEY and CDR2 is SMNVEV (reference sequence). The chain's CDR3 is CASSLLASDTQYF. The CDR3 nucleotides are TGTGCCAGCAGTCTACTAGCTTCAGATACGCAGTATTTT.

The chain uses TRBV7-9 and TRBJ2-7, with 9 bases that match TRBD1. The CDR3 extends over 15 amino acids. J gave up 0 bases and V 5 bases, and 5 bases lay outside the gene matches. Per germline, CDR1 SEHNR and CDR2 FQNEAQ (reference sequence). The CDR3 nucleotides are TGTGCCAGCAGCCGTACGACAGGGGGCTCCTACGAGCAGTACTTC. It translates to CASSRTTGGSYEQYF.

This chain links TRBV27 with TRBJ2-3; TRBD2 matches at 12 bases. The J segment lost 2 bases and the V segment lost 5 bases, leaving 11 bases of the junction unmatched. The CDR3 totals 18 residues. Per germline, CDR1 MNHEY and CDR2 SMNVEV (reference sequence). CDR3 sequence (DNA): TGTGCCAGCAGTACCAGGGGAGGGACTAGCGGGTACACAGATACGCAGTATTTT. Its translation is CASSTRGGTSGYTDTQYF.

CDR3 amino acids: CASSDSPPGLTNYGYTF. CDR3 DNA sequence: TGTGCCAGCAGTGACTCCCCTCCGGGACTCACTAACTATGGCTACACCTTC. The chain links TRBV25-1 to TRBJ1-2; the D gene is possibly TRBD1 (5 bases). There are 17 residues in the CDR3. V was shortened by 3 bases and J by 0 bases, with 17 bases between the two germline ends. The V gene's germline CDR1 is MGHDK and CDR2 SYGVNS.

This clone was counted between two and nine times. The chain combines TRBV18 with TRBJ2-7; D call uncertain. This CDR3 spans 13 amino acids. Trimming took 4 bases from V and 0 from J, leaving 7 bases between them. The germline CDR1 and CDR2 sequences are KGHSH and LQKENI. Here the CDR3 DNA reads TGTGCCAGCTCACGGTGGAGCTCCTACGAGCAGTACTTC. It translates to CASSRWSSYEQYF.

V gene TRBV7-8 combines with J gene TRBJ2-7, with D perhaps matching TRBD2 (5 bases). The germline gives CDR1 SGHVS, CDR2 FQNEAQ. The V gene lost 5 bases and the J gene lost 3 bases, with 17 bases spanning the gap. There are 15 residues in the CDR3. CDR3 residues: CASSLEGSDFYEQYF. The CDR3, as DNA: TGTGCCAGCAGCCTTGAAGGTTCGGACTTCTACGAGCAGTACTTC.

The genes are TRBV13 and TRBJ2-1, with D possibly being TRBD2 (6 bases). Germline values: CDR1 PRHDT, CDR2 FYEKMQ (reference sequence). V gave up 4 bases and J gave up 8 bases, with 24 bases separating them. The CDR3 contains 17 residues. CDR3 residues: CASSSIAADPRKDEQFF. DNA for the CDR3: TGTGCCAGCAGCTCCATAGCGGCCGATCCTAGGAAGGATGAGCAGTTCTTC. Complete variable domain (other parts from reference TRBV13 and TRBJ2-1): AAGVIQSPRHLIKEKRETATLKCYPIPRHDTVYWYQQGPGQDPQFLISFYEKMQSDKGSIPDRFSAQQFSDYHSELNMSSLELGDSALYFCASSSIAADPRKDEQFFGPGTRLTVL.

The chain employs TRBV6-1 and TRBJ2-7, with 8 positions matching TRBD2. Germline V lookup: CDR1 MNHNS, CDR2 SASEGT. The V and J ends lost 8 bases and 4 bases, in that order; junction bases with no gene match: 10. The CDR3 runs 14 residues. As DNA, the CDR3 is TGTGCCAGCTTCGCTCTAGCGGGTGATTACGAGCAGTACTTC. This gives the protein CASFALAGDYEQYF.

The CDR3 sequence is CSAMGQGMVNYGYTF. The CDR3 DNA sequence: TGCAGCGCCATGGGACAGGGGATGGTTAACTATGGCTACACCTTC. V is TRBV29-1 and J is TRBJ1-2; 10 positions match TRBD1. This CDR3 is built from 15 residues. The V gene end was trimmed by 7 bases and the J gene end by 1 base; junction bases not matched to a gene: 9. Germline V lookup: CDR1 SQVTM, CDR2 ANQGSEA.